The TCR beta chain described here comes from a study of cytotoxic CD8 clonotypes in ibrutinib-treated CLL (dated by TCRdb to the early 2020s). With regard to the full study: The cohort was composed of about a dozen relapsed/refractory and about 15 treatment-naive patients; IGHV unmutated status was identified in about 17 patients. Of the approximately 94 people in the trial, around 24 had longitudinal samples available. The response samples were drawn at a median of 12 months into treatment, with a range of about 6 to 36 months. Patients were still on ibrutinib when every remission and progressive disease sample was collected. Partial responses were observed in roughly 25 patients and complete responses in 2; after a median follow-up of around 64 months, remission was maintained in 14 patients and progression was observed in approximately 12. Cryopreserved peripheral blood mononuclear cells were collected at three points: before therapy, at response, and at either sustained remission or disease progression. On average, each sample had some 260,000 productive templates and 100,000 or so productive rearrangements. What the study reported, not specific to this receptor: An increase in clonality was observed at ibrutinib response, with clonality remaining stable during sustained remission and falling back toward baseline at progression. Public clonotypes were rare and either shrank or stayed stable during treatment, and the rise in clonality at ibrutinib response reflected expansion of private clonotypes. Baseline clonality was found to be higher than that of age-matched healthy donors and was strongly correlated with circulating CD8+ T-cell counts. Sampling times were not matched between patients in sustained remission and patients whose disease was progressing, and lymph node repertoires were not examined.

In this sample, this clone turned up once. The target of this receptor is not known. The input lacks base qualities; no much larger clone sits a single base away. This sample's time point label indicates: approximately 25 months on ibrutinib. For TCR beta library preparation, 1.5 to 2.5 micrograms of genomic DNA was extracted from cryopreserved PBMCs. High-throughput TCR beta sequencing was performed on longitudinal blood samples from CLL patients receiving ibrutinib monotherapy. The patients took part in an open-label, single-center phase 2 trial of ibrutinib monotherapy. On a MiSeq, deep resolution sequencing aimed for a depth between 1 in 1 million and 1 in 200,000 T cells, with each clonotype covered around 10x on average. The immunoSEQ hsTCRB Kit was used to generate TCR beta libraries. The source study handled its data this way. The data were analyzed with ImmunoSEQ Analyzer and ImmunoSEQ Data Assistant, and V, D and J gene assignments followed IMGT definitions. Clonality was computed as one minus normalized Shannon entropy of productive rearrangement frequencies, ranging from 0 to 1. Only overrepresented clonotypes making up at least 0.05% of each patient's repertoire were included in the public clonotype analysis. Thirteen age-matched healthy donor repertoires from immuneACCESS served as clonality controls. Imported from immuneACCESS, the table was reduced by TCRdb to in-frame sequences with V and J called. These copies leave out some clones; in studies compared against another copy, an unresolved V gene accounts for under half, and the cause of the remainder is not known. That table gives V, J and clone size, and the DNA gave D and trimming. Here the sample has approximately 130,000 clones; 84% occur a single time. In total, the top ten clones hold less than 4% of the sample.

Inclusive of the bounding cysteine and phenylalanine, the CDR3 is 12 residues long. Left in the record is the CDR3 DNA by itself, 36 bases read in frame from the first base. Via the germline V gene (reference sequence), CDR1 is MNHEY and CDR2 SMNVEV. The TCR was taken from a human donor with chronic lymphocytic leukemia. The material sequenced was PBMCs, taken after 24 months of ibrutinib treatment. The rearrangement joined TRBV27 to TRBJ2-7; 8 bases in the junction line up with TRBD1. Here is the DNA: TGTGCTACCGGACAGGGTATCTACGAGCAGTACTTC. The resulting protein is CATGQGIYEQYF.